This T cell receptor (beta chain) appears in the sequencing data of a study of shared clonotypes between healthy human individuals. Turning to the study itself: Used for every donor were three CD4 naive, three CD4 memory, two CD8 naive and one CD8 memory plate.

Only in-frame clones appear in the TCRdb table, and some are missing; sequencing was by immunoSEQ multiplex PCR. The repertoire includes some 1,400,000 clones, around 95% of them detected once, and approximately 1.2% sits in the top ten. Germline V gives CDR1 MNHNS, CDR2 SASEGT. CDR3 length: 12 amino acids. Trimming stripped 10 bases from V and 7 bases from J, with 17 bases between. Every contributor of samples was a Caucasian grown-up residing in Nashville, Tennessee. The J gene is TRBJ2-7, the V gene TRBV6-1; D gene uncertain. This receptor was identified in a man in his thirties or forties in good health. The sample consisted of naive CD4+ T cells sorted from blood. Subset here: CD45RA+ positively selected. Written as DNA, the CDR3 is TGTGCCACCACACACAATCCCCTAGAGCAGTACTTC. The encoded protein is CATTHNPLEQYF.